The rows below give T cell receptor beta chains drawn from one sample of a study of T cell changes during pregnancy in multiple sclerosis. Produced via immunoSEQ multiplex PCR; TCRdb's table is partial and in-frame only. The data show more than 85,000 clones, approximately 93% seen once. Sample: peripheral blood, taken after pregnancy. The receptors originated from a female donor in good health, enrolled as a control in a pregnancy study. Each CDR3 is given with its conserved first and last residue. D genes are given only for firm matches. Clone size, where shown, is once, few, many, or a class for clones that have expanded.

.	TRBV29-1	TRBJ2-7	.	TGCAGCGTTGAGAACAGTGAGACCTACGAGCAGTACTTC	CSVENSETYEQYF
.	TRBV2	TRBJ2-7	TRBD1	TGTGCCAGCAGTGAAGCGTCGCTTCTCCAGGGGGCGTCCGAGCAGTACTTC	CASSEASLLQGASEQYF
.	TRBV7-6	TRBJ1-1	TRBD1	TGTGCCAGCAGCCGGGGACAGGCAAACACTGAAGCTTTCTTT	CASSRGQANTEAFF
.	TRBV6-6	TRBJ1-1	TRBD1	TGTGCCAGCAGTTCCAACAGGGGCACTGAAGCTTTCTTT	CASSSNRGTEAFF
.	TRBV11-1	TRBJ2-7	.	TGTGCCAGCAGCCGGCTAGCCTCCTACGAGCAGTACTTC	CASSRLASYEQYF
.	TRBV19	TRBJ1-2	.	TGTGCCAGTAGTATGGGGGGGGTCTATGGCTACACCTTC	CASSMGGVYGYTF
.	TRBV6-1	TRBJ1-2	TRBD1	TGTGCCAGCAGTGGGGGGGGACAGGGTAGGCATGGCTACACCTTC	CASSGGGQGRHGYTF
.	TRBV9	TRBJ2-7	.	TGTGCCAGCAGCGTGGGGCCTACCTACGAGCAGTACTTC	CASSVGPTYEQYF
.	TRBV7-8	TRBJ2-1	.	TGTGCCAGCAGCTCAATTTCGACAGCTTACAATGAGCAGTTCTTC	CASSSISTAYNEQFF
.	TRBV13	TRBJ2-7	TRBD2	TGTGCCAGCAGCTTACTCCCTATTAAGACTAGCGAGAGATACGAGCAGTACTTC	CASSLLPIKTSERYEQYF
.	TRBV2	TRBJ2-3	TRBD1	TGTGCCAGCAGTGCGGACAGGTGGCCTGGCACAGATACGCAGTATTTT	CASSADRWPGTDTQYF
once	TRBV28	TRBJ2-7	TRBD2	TGTGCCAGCAGTCCATCTAGCGGGAGGGCCGGTAGCGAGCAGTACTTC	CASSPSSGRAGSEQYF
.	TRBV19	TRBJ2-1	.	TGTGCCAGTAGTATAGAGGCTCCTTACAATGAGCAGTTCTTC	CASSIEAPYNEQFF
.	TRBV2	TRBJ1-3	TRBD1	TGTGCCAGCAGTACGACGGACAGGGGGCAGGACACCATATATTTT	CASSTTDRGQDTIYF
.	TRBV9	TRBJ1-1	TRBD1	TGTGCCAGCAGCAGGGACAGGGCGAACACTGAAGCTTTCTTT	CASSRDRANTEAFF
.	TRBV6-5	TRBJ2-1	.	TGTGCCAGCAGTTACTCTTCTGGGGGCGGGAATGAGCAGTTCTTC	CASSYSSGGGNEQFF
.	TRBV5-6	TRBJ2-3	.	TGTGCCAGCAGCTTGACGACTAGTGCGGATACGCAGTATTTT	CASSLTTSADTQYF
.	TRBV6-5	TRBJ1-2	.	TGTGCCAGCAGGAATACAGGAGGGATGGGGTATGGCTACACCTTC	CASRNTGGMGYGYTF
.	TRBV13	TRBJ2-6	TRBD2	TGTGCCAGCAGCTTAGGCTCCTCTCTAGCGGACCAAAGCTCTGGGGCCAACGTCCTGACTTTC	CASSLGSSLADQSSGANVLTF
once	TRBV25-1	TRBJ2-5	TRBD2	TGTGCCAGCAGTGAATGGACTAGCGGTTCTCAAGAGACCCAGTACTTC	CASSEWTSGSQETQYF
.	TRBV4-1	TRBJ1-4	TRBD1	TGCGCCAGCAGGACCCCCGGGACAGACATTAATGAAAAACTGTTTTTT	CASRTPGTDINEKLFF
.	TRBV25-1	TRBJ2-7	TRBD2	TGTGCCAGCAGTGAATATAGCGGGTCCTACGAGCAGTACTTC	CASSEYSGSYEQYF
.	TRBV6-5	TRBJ2-5	TRBD1	TGTGCCAGCAGTTACTCGGGGACAGGGGGAGAGACCCAGTACTTC	CASSYSGTGGETQYF
.	TRBV2	TRBJ1-2	.	TGTGCCAGCAGTCCGAAGACAGATCTACACTTC	CASSPKTDLHF
.	TRBV21-1	TRBJ2-4	.	TGTGCCAGCAGCAAAAAACTAGCGGGAGCTGGGCTAGCCAAAAACATTCAGTACTTC	CASSKKLAGAGLAKNIQYF
.	TRBV7-8	TRBJ2-7	.	TGTGCCAGCAGCTTAGGTCGGTACGAGCAGTACTTC	CASSLGRYEQYF
once	TRBV7-8	TRBJ2-7	TRBD2	TGTGCCAGCAGCTTAGCCGGGACTAGCGGGACCTACGAGCAGTACTTC	CASSLAGTSGTYEQYF
.	TRBV4-1	TRBJ2-2	TRBD2	TGCGCCAGCAGCTCGGCGCTAGCGGGAGGGTACACCGGGGAGCTGTTTTTT	CASSSALAGGYTGELFF
.	TRBV9	TRBJ1-1	TRBD1	TGTGCCAGCAGCGTGGACAGGGGGCTCTACACTGAAGCTTTCTTT	CASSVDRGLYTEAFF
.	TRBV20-1	TRBJ2-1	.	TGCAGTGCTAAAACAGGTGGTGAGCAGTTCTTC	CSAKTGGEQFF
.	TRBV2	TRBJ1-3	.	TGTGCCAGCAGAGGCCCAAGGGGTCCTGGAAACACCATATATTTT	CASRGPRGPGNTIYF
.	TRBV9	TRBJ2-1	TRBD2	TGTGCCAGCAGACCGACGAGGAGCGGGGTGCGGGATGAGCAGTTCTTC	CASRPTRSGVRDEQFF
.	TRBV27	TRBJ2-1	TRBD2	TGTGCCAGCAGTATAACTAGCGGGAGGCTCTCCTACAATGAGCAGTTCTTC	CASSITSGRLSYNEQFF
once	TRBV18	TRBJ2-1	TRBD1	TGTGCCAGCTCACCGCAGGGGGCTACCTACAATGAGCAGTTCTTC	CASSPQGATYNEQFF
.	TRBV5-4	TRBJ1-1	TRBD1	TGTGCCAGCAGCCTAGCCAGTAGGGGGCGTGCGGACACTGAAGCTTTCTTT	CASSLASRGRADTEAFF
.	TRBV7-9	TRBJ2-2	.	TGTGCCAGCAGCTACCGGAGGGCAGGGCCGAACACCGGGGAGCTGTTTTTT	CASSYRRAGPNTGELFF